The 2 T cell receptor beta chains below were found in one sample sequenced in a study of T cell responses to AZD1222 COVID-19 vaccine. Profiling relied on immunoSEQ multiplex PCR, and the TCRdb table lists in-frame clones only, not all of them. There are under 150,000 clones in the sample; roughly nine tenths occur only once, and approximately 27% lies in the top ten. The starting material was peripheral blood, obtained on day 0 of AZD1222 vaccination. The receptors originated from an adult in good health.

V is TRBV21-1 and J is TRBJ1-2. TRBV21-1 is reported as a pseudogene. This CDR3 is built from 18 residues. CDR3 protein: CASSKKYRRERLLGGYTF. The DNA of the CDR3 is TGTGCCAGCAGCAAAAAATACCGAAGGGAGAGGTTGTTAGGTGGCTACACCTTC.

The chain links TRBV10-3 to TRBJ1-5; D ambiguous. The CDR3 covers 13 residues. Trimming pared 8 bases from V and 0 bases from J, leaving 8 bases between. CDR1 ENHRY and CDR2 SYGVKD come from the germline V gene. The CDR3 bases are TGTGCCATCCAGATAAATAGCAATCAGCCCCAGCATTTT. Protein sequence: CAIQINSNQPQHF.